Described below is a single T cell receptor (beta chain) sequence and its context. The antigen remains unidentified. Trimming removed 5 bases at V and 3 bases at J, with 9 bases between. CDR1 SGHRS and CDR2 YFSETQ come from the germline V gene. The CDR3 runs 13 residues. Constant-region reverse primers amplified full-length variable regions, followed by semi-nested Nested Universal Primer A PCR. One entry per CDR3 protein results from TCRdb running MiXCR on the 5' RACE reads. The table lists about 53,000 distinct CDR3 sequences, around 24% of them singletons. Study results and caveats: Tumor memory CD4+ T cell TCR gene usage clustered with blood and lymph node memory CD4+ cells and lymph node naive CD4+ cells.

The V and J genes are TRBV5-1 and TRBJ1-5, with unresolved D. The source of this sequence is a female donor with breast cancer. The sequenced sample was tumor-infiltrating naive CD4+ T cells sorted from the breast tumor. Subset denoted: naive CD4+ T cells, CD4+CD45RA+CD25-. CDR3 region: CASRRIANQPQHF. The CDR3 nucleotides are TGCGCCAGCAGGAGGATTGCCAATCAGCCCCAGCATTTT.